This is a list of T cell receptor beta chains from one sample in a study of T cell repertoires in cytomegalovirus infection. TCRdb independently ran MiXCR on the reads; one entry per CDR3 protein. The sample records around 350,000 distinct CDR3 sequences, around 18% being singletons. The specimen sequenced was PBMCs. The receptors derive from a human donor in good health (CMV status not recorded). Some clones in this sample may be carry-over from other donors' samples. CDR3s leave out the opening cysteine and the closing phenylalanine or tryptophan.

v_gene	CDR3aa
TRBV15	ATSRRSKNRETQY
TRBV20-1	SARDPASGLGGTQY
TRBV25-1	ASSELGQAEAF
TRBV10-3	AISRDRKDEQY
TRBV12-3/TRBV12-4	ASSLGVGTGATETQY
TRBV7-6	ASSLAPRENTEAF
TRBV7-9	ASSLGLLVQY
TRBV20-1	SAPDRVIYEQY
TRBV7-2	ASSLVGQSGGYT
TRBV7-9	ASSNRGEETQY
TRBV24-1	ATSDPGQNTGELF
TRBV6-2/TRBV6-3	ASSSSSRSNEQF
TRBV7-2	ASSLAVGLAGNYNEQF
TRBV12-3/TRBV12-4	ASSLDHRSYGHT
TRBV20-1	SARMWGRGRETQY
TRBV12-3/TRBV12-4	ASENNYGYT
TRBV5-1	ASRTEANYGYT
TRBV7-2	ASSFTGGANTGELF
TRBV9	ASSPIAGAAGELF
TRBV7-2	ASSFGAYEQY
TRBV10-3	AISDSRRGREETQY
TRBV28	ASSLPPGQRQETQY
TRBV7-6	ASSLAGENNQPQH
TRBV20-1	SAGRQVDEKLF
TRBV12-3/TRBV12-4	ASSLGLTQGPEQF
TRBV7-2	ASSSAGTSFYEQY
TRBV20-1	SARDVSPGTTTDTQY
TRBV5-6	ASSLGLWGYQETQY
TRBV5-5	ASSMRGFYNEQF
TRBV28	ASSLPGQDIYYGYT
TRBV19	ASSILTGDGYT
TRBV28	ASIRPNSYEQY
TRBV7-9	ASSLAGDSGLYEQY
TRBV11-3	ASSLLFGTEAF
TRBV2	ASRPNRDISTYGYT
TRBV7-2	ASSLRGVGPEAF
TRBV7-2	ASSFSRGYEQY
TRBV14	ASSPSGVAPIGEQF
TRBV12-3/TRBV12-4	ASSRDREDEQF
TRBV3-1	ASSQESAGGAIGTQY
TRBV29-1	SVWDRNSYEQY
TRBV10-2	ASSDRAGFGGYT
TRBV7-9	ASSSRLDQY
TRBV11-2	ASSGGAENEQF
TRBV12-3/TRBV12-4	ASSLLDLTQREGTQY
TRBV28	ASRRDRVGSPLH
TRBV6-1	ASSSQTNSLGGYT
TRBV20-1	SAPGRLDNNEQF
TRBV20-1	SARDWTSYNEQF
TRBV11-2	ASSFMDNQPQH
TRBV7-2	ASAPRSDRWNYNEQF
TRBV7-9	ASSGYTSGVSYEQY
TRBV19	ASSRRAPDGNTIY